This T cell receptor beta chain was retrieved from a study of cytomegalovirus exposure and HLA in healthy donors (dated by TCRdb to about 2017). Broadly, across the study: In an earlier analysis of approximately 640 of the donors, 250 to 350 Gb of sequence data and 120 million or so unique TCR beta sequences from 150 million to 200 million T cells were reported. The later analysis used no new phenotypic data to find candidate immune exposures, relying instead on TCR beta sequences and their occurrence across donors. The study profiled the T cell repertoires of more than 500 subjects by immunosequencing and related them to cytomegalovirus serostatus. Among the approximately 400 genotyped donors, approximately 82% belonged to the genetic ancestry cluster associated with self-reported Caucasian donors. A later analysis re-examined previously published TCR beta repertoires from hundreds of donors and added high-resolution HLA genotyping to investigate patterns of TCR occurrence. Among some 400 genotyped donors of the cohort, an average of approximately 240,000 unique TCR beta nucleotide sequences was sequenced per donor, of which 15% to 20% were non-productive. High-throughput TCR immunosequencing, statistical association of individual TCRs with disease status, and machine learning were combined to predict cytomegalovirus infection status. The study was designed to test whether signatures of past pathogen exposure could be identified by cataloging public T cell receptors. Donor age, sex, ethnicity and CMV serostatus were collected together with the repertoire data. Besides the first cohort of roughly 700 subjects, a separate validation cohort made up of roughly 120 different subjects was used. Class I and class II HLA loci were covered by the typing at four-digit resolution. About 280 gigabases of sequencing data and tens of millions of unique TCR sequences were included in an early release covering around 600 HLA-typed donors. Typing coverage differed by locus: A, B, C, DRB1 and DQB1 were typed in about 620-640 donors, DQA1 in approximately 520, DPA1 in 600 to 610, and DPB1 in approximately 450. Five DR-DQ haplotypes were treated as single units for association and clustering because of strong linkage in the cohort. All discovery cohort repertoires had been generated using a single sequencing platform. An earlier analysis of about 600 of the donors used high-throughput TCR beta sequencing to judge whether each TCR beta V gene segment behaved as functional or pseudogenic. Genome-wide SNP genotypes for about 65% of the 666 donors were used in a later genetic analysis, which treated that subset as a discovery cohort.

The library was built by means of the immunoSEQ multiplex PCR assay. A mixture of 60 forward primers for TCR Vbeta segments and 13 reverse primers for TCR Jbeta segments was used in the multiplex PCR. The CDR3 region of rearranged TCR beta genes was amplified from genomic DNA with a multiplex PCR assay. On the Illumina HiSeq System, the amplified TCR beta libraries were sequenced as 87-base-pair reads. The original methods were these. A later analysis counted some 74 million unique TCR beta chains across the 600 to 850 repertoires, and around 9.9 million of these chains were shared by at least two donors. Raw reads were error-corrected and collapsed into unique sequences with a nearest-neighbor algorithm that merged closely related sequences to remove PCR and sequencing errors. To assign V, D and J gene segments, CDR3 sequences were aligned to IMGT reference sequences. For a sequence to be retained, a match of at least six nucleotides to both a V gene segment and a J gene segment was required. Rearrangements were called productive when the CDR3 lacked stop codons and stayed in frame with V and J; all others were non-productive. CDR3 was defined according to IMGT convention as the region running from the second conserved V-encoded cysteine to the conserved J-encoded phenylalanine. The earlier analysis of about 590 of the donors excluded sequences that lacked an unambiguous match to a single V gene segment. An earlier analysis of a few hundred of the donors called V segments functional above 56.7% productive rearrangements and segregating when the between-donor standard deviation exceeded 5%. A statistical classification framework was built to diagnose cytomegalovirus status from the catalog of TCR beta chain sequences. In a later analysis, V and J genes were assigned by comparing TCR nucleotide sequences against IMGT/GENE-DB human TR gene sequences. A later analysis assigned CDR3 sequences and most-parsimonious VDJ recombination scenarios with the TCRdist pipeline. A later analysis defined each TCR beta chain by its CDR3 amino acid sequence plus V-gene family, and excluded reads lacking a unique V-gene family. In a later analysis, 500 to 650 highly shared, low-generation-probability nucleotide sequences were removed to address suspected cross-contamination and a sequencing artifact. In a later analysis, a clonal expansion index for each public chain was calculated from normalized within-repertoire ranks of inferred template counts. Generation probabilities in a later analysis came from a VDJ recombination model fitted to out-of-frame rearrangements, and those results were checked against IGoR. In a later analysis, TCR-TCR, TCR-HLA and TCR-CMV co-occurrence was scored with hypergeometric tests, and a repertoire-size bias correction was applied to TCR pairs. False discovery rates were estimated in a later analysis by permuting HLA or CMV assignments 20 times. In a later analysis, co-occurring TCRs were grouped using DBSCAN, and TCRdist sequence similarity was added for clustering within HLA-allele-positive subsets. For co-occurrence clustering, repertoires with fewer than 30,000 or more than 120,000 public chains were excluded, along with four to six repertoires with anomalous nucleotide sharing. TCRdb's version of the immuneACCESS table is confined to in-frame rearrangements and falls short of the full clone set. An unresolved V gene accounts for under half of the shortfall where checked; the remainder is of unknown origin. That table gives V, J and clone size, and the DNA gave D and trimming. The sample table holds around 190,000 clones, of which almost 80% were seen once. 1.6% of the sample goes to the ten largest clones.

CDR1 and CDR2 (SGHRS, YFSETQ) derive from the germline V gene. Inclusive of the bounding cysteine and phenylalanine, the CDR3 is 16 residues long. The retained sequence is limited to the CDR3, 48 bases, with the frame set at the first base. Clipping removes 2 bases from V and 4 bases from J, with 6 as the unmatched junction base count. Turning to this clone: What antigen it recognizes has not been identified. One base away there is no much larger clone; base qualities are not given.

The cohort was made up of 666 healthy bone marrow donors. Cohort members were all nominally healthy when sampled, although unrecorded immune exposures were likely present. The donor was CMV seronegative and belonged to the group of around 400 seronegative cohort members. Every donor gave a peripheral blood sample, and the peripheral blood mononuclear cells from that sample were used for TCR beta sequencing. The Qiagen DNeasy Blood Extraction Kit was used to extract genomic DNA from the blood cell samples. Overall study outcomes, separate from this receptor: A further reported finding was that TCR beta sequences accurately predicted the HLA-A and HLA-B alleles for most subjects in the first cohort. In a later genetic analysis, a missense DCLRE1C variant was associated with V-gene and J-gene trimming of TCR beta chains, and the association was replicated in an independent cohort. In a later genetic analysis, fewer N-insertions in productive TCRs were reported among donors in an Asian-associated ancestry cluster than the 666-donor mean. The cohort was sequenced for TCR beta chains only, and without alpha or paired-chain data the features that could be detected were limited. Because counts were too low, 15 to 20 rarely observed V segments, including chromosome 9 orphons, were left out of the earlier analysis of over 550 of the donors. The 87-base-pair reads could not distinguish some IMGT-functional V segments, including TRBV6-2 and TRBV6-3, so those segments were excluded. The sequencing pipeline was judged likely to have produced a cluster of highly shared sequence variants as a technical artifact. While some public TCRs were present in many individuals, most TCR sequences turned up only very rarely across donors. CMV serostatus was the only immune exposure information available for the cohort. In an earlier analysis of roughly 560 of the donors, most TCR beta V segments were observed in productive rearrangements about 87% or about 30% of the time, broadly matching IMGT annotations. Assigning TCR associations to individual alleles was difficult when HLA alleles, especially DR and DQ, strongly co-occurred. According to a later analysis, TCR association rates differed among HLA loci, with DRB1 alleles showing the most associated TCRs and HLA-C alleles showing the fewest. In a later analysis, HLA-associated TCR beta chains were found to be more clonally expanded and to have lower generation probabilities than equally common non-associated chains. Because some donors lacked HLA typing at each locus, the association tests relied only on the typed subset. The classifier was reported to diagnose cytomegalovirus status with high specificity and sensitivity in both the original and validation cohorts. Three of the identified cytomegalovirus-associated TCR beta chains were confirmed in vitro to be specific for cytomegalovirus antigens. A later analysis reported that several top co-occurrence clusters appeared linked to parvovirus B19, influenza, CMV and Epstein-Barr virus. The authors suggested that the approach could potentially be extended to other disease states and immunological phenotypes. Presence/absence analyses assumed roughly uniform sequencing depth across donors, an assumption that may not hold. Correlated functional status among segregating V segments might be attributable to linkage disequilibrium, but an unknown experimental factor could not be ruled out. A later analysis found that most CMV-associated TCR beta chains appeared HLA-restricted, with HLA associations seemingly driven largely by CMV exposure. A total of 164 TCR beta chains were listed by the study as associated with cytomegalovirus. In a later analysis, around 17,000 TCR beta sequences were associated with specific HLA alleles at a false discovery rate of 0.05.

Recombination linked TRBV5-1 to TRBJ2-2; 9 bases in the middle match TRBD1. Input material: PBMCs. The TCR comes from a young woman in good health and CMV-seronegative. This receptor carries the CDR3 CASSFWTGAATGELFF. Here is the DNA: TGCGCCAGCAGCTTTTGGACAGGGGCAGCCACCGGGGAGCTGTTTTTT.